Following are 17 T cell receptor beta chains from one sample sequenced in a study of cytomegalovirus exposure and HLA in healthy donors. In the PCR, 60 Vbeta and 13 Jbeta primers were used. Profiled with immunoSEQ multiplex PCR; TCRdb holds only in-frame clones, not every one. The table shows 100,000 to 120,000 clones, with over 70% occurring only once. What was sequenced was PBMCs. These receptors were collected from a male donor in good health and CMV-seronegative.

The chain combines TRBV2 with TRBJ2-1; D unclear. Germline loops: CDR1 SNHLY, CDR2 FYNNEI. The CDR3 sequence is 14 residues long. V was clipped by 3 bases and J by 14 bases, with 20 bases between them. CDR3 sequence: CASSDPPARPGEFF. The DNA of the CDR3 is TGTGCCAGCAGTGATCCCCCAGCGCGGCCCGGCGAGTTCTTC. Complete variable domain (other parts from reference TRBV2 and TRBJ2-1): EPEVTQTPSHQVTQMGQEVILRCVPISNHLYFYWYRQILGQKVEFLVSFYNNEISEKSEIFDDQFSVERPDGSNFTLKIRSTKLEDSAMYFCASSDPPARPGEFFGPGTRLTVL.

The chain carries TRBV29-1 and TRBJ2-1; a weak D match, TRBD1 (6 bases). V was shortened by 2 bases and J by 6 bases, with 14 bases between the two germline ends. This CDR3 has 14 residues. Germline-derived CDR1 and CDR2 are SQVTM and ANQGSEA. This chain's CDR3 is CSVERGAGVNEQFF. In DNA form, the CDR3 reads TGCAGCGTTGAACGGGGAGCAGGGGTCAATGAGCAGTTCTTC.

This chain uses TRBV19 with TRBJ2-7, with 10 bases matching TRBD2. CDR1 and CDR2 from the germline V gene are LNHDA and SQIVND (reference sequence). After removal of 2 bases from V and 2 bases from J, the junction contained 3 bases not matched to a gene. The CDR3 covers 15 residues. The CDR3 sequence: CASSIRLAGAYEQYF. For the CDR3, the DNA is TGTGCCAGTAGTATAAGGCTAGCGGGGGCCTACGAGCAGTACTTC. Looking up the rest from reference TRBV19 and TRBJ2-7 gives the full variable domain: DGGITQSPKYLFRKEGQNVTLSCEQNLNHDAMYWYRQDPGQGLRLIYYSQIVNDFQKGDIAEGYSVSREKKESFPLTVTSAQKNPTAFYLCASSIRLAGAYEQYFGPGTRLTVT.

The rearrangement links TRBV5-4 to TRBJ1-4; 8 bases match TRBD1. V was clipped by 4 bases and J by 9 bases; unmatched bases: 14. The CDR3 extends over 16 amino acids. Germline assignment: CDR1 SGHNT and CDR2 YYREEE (reference sequence). The CDR3 spells CASSPDREGARKKLFF. The CDR3 DNA is TGTGCCAGCAGCCCGGACAGGGAGGGTGCAAGGAAAAAACTGTTTTTT.

The chain recombines TRBV7-3 with TRBJ2-5; no clear D. CDR1 is SGHTA, CDR2 FQGTGA, per germline. V was clipped by 6 bases and J by 7 bases, with 9 bases between them. The CDR3 contains 11 residues. CDR3 sequence (DNA): TGTGCCAGCAGGGCGGTGGGGACCCAGTACTTC. Translated: CASRAVGTQYF.

The chain uses TRBV27 and TRBJ1-2; 8 nucleotides line up with TRBD1. The CDR3 loop spans 16 amino acids. The J segment lost 0 bases and the V segment lost 6 bases, leaving 9 bases of the junction unmatched. The germline V gene encodes CDR1 MNHEY and CDR2 SMNVEV (reference sequence). The CDR3 DNA is TGTGCCAGCAGCCGGGACAGGCACCTAGCTAACTATGGCTACACCTTC. Protein product: CASSRDRHLANYGYTF.

The chain joins TRBV5-1 to TRBJ2-5, with 10 positions matching TRBD1. V lost 6 bases to trimming and J lost 5 bases; unmatched junction nucleotides: 19. The CDR3 covers 18 residues. The V gene's germline CDR1 is SGHRS and CDR2 YFSETQ. The CDR3 DNA follows: TGCGCCAGCAAACAGAGGGGGACAGGGGTCTGGGTCGGGGAGACCCAGTACTTC. As protein: CASKQRGTGVWVGETQYF.

The chain carries TRBV5-1 and TRBJ2-7; weak D call: TRBD1 (5 bases). The CDR3 runs 15 residues. Trimming took off 3 bases at V and 3 bases at J, with 16 bases between the two ends. The germline gives CDR1 SGHRS, CDR2 YFSETQ. The CDR3 loop reads CASSSQGVWDYEQYF. The CDR3 DNA reads TGCGCCAGCAGCTCCCAGGGTGTGTGGGACTACGAGCAGTACTTC.

This chain joins TRBV4-3 and TRBJ2-7, with TRBD2 matching over 7 bases. The CDR3 has 17 amino acids. The junction had 8 bases not matched to a gene; V was cut back by 0 bases and J by 0 bases. Per the germline V gene, CDR1 is LGHNA and CDR2 is YSLEER. The CDR3 loop is CASSQDSPAGSSYEQYF. In DNA, the CDR3 is TGCGCCAGCAGCCAAGATTCCCCAGCGGGAAGCTCCTACGAGCAGTACTTC.

CDR3 sequence: CAWGQGIISYEQYF. As DNA, the CDR3 is TGTGCCTGGGGGCAGGGGATTATATCCTACGAGCAGTACTTC. The V call is TRBV30, the J call TRBJ2-7, with a tentative D call TRBD1 (6 bases). Trimming pared 5 bases from V and 1 base from J, leaving 15 bases between. This CDR3 has 14 residues. CDR1 GTSNPN and CDR2 SVGIG come from the germline V gene (reference sequence).

The chain employs TRBV6-1 and TRBJ2-3; weak D call: TRBD2 (7 bases). V was clipped by 3 bases and J by 5 bases, with 12 bases between them. This CDR3 is 14 amino acids long. The germline CDR1 and CDR2 sequences are MNHNS and SASEGT. CDR3 sequence: CASSDPGGKDTQYF. The CDR3 bases are TGTGCCAGCAGTGATCCGGGGGGCAAAGATACGCAGTATTTT.

V is TRBV5-6 and J is TRBJ1-5, with 9 nucleotides matching TRBD1. This CDR3 has 14 amino acids. J gave up 6 bases and V 5 bases, and 6 bases lay outside the gene matches. Per germline, CDR1 SGHDT and CDR2 YYEEEE. The CDR3 here is CASSVGTGFQPQHF. In DNA form, the CDR3 reads TGTGCCAGCAGTGTCGGGACAGGGTTTCAGCCCCAGCATTTT. Variable domain in full (rest from reference TRBV5-6 and TRBJ1-5): DAGVTQSPTHLIKTRGQQVTLRCSPKSGHDTVSWYQQALGQGPQFIFQYYEEEERQRGNFPDRFSGHQFPNYSSELNVNALLLGDSALYLCASSVGTGFQPQHFGDGTRLSIL.

V gene TRBV6-5 combines with J gene TRBJ1-2; 8 bases agree with TRBD1. CDR3 length equals 13 residues. Germline V lookup: CDR1 MNHEY, CDR2 SVGAGI. V lost 6 bases and J lost 3; bases outside the gene matches: 3. CDR3 coding DNA: TGTGCCAGCAGAAACAGGGGGGACTATGGCTACACCTTC. The encoded protein is CASRNRGDYGYTF.

The rearrangement links TRBV7-2 to TRBJ2-7; 11 nucleotides align to TRBD2. Trimming cost V 10 bases and J 4 bases; bases outside gene matches: 15. Germline V gene data show CDR1 as SGHTA and CDR2 as FQGNSA. The CDR3 consists of 16 residues. The CDR3 region is CAISSILAGGLYEQYF. CDR3 DNA sequence: TGTGCCATCTCGTCCATTCTAGCGGGAGGCCTGTACGAGCAGTACTTC.

The CDR3 sequence is CASSFSSGVAGGGGNEQFF. CDR3 nucleotides: TGTGCCAGCAGCTTTTCGTCCGGAGTAGCGGGAGGTGGGGGGAATGAGCAGTTCTTC. This chain links TRBV7-2 with TRBJ2-1; 10 bases match TRBD2. Unmatched junction bases numbered 18, after V lost 3 bases and J lost 7 bases. The CDR3 has 19 residues. Germline lookup yields CDR1 SGHTA and CDR2 FQGNSA.

The V and J genes are TRBV5-1 and TRBJ2-3; the match to TRBD2 covers 10 bases. V was clipped by 6 bases and J by 2 bases; unmatched bases: 6. The CDR3 length is 15 residues. Looked up from germline, CDR1 is SGHRS and CDR2 is YFSETQ. CDR3 protein: CASILAGEPTDTQYF. For the CDR3, the DNA is TGCGCCAGCATCCTAGCGGGGGAACCCACAGATACGCAGTATTTT.

The rearrangement joins TRBV2 to TRBJ2-5; 9 bases agree with TRBD1. This CDR3 is 14 amino acids long. Germline lookup yields CDR1 SNHLY and CDR2 FYNNEI. Unmatched junction bases numbered 3, after V lost 4 bases and J lost 3 bases. CDR3 in DNA: TGTGCCAGCAGTGTCCGGACAGGGGAAGAGACCCAGTACTTC. Encoded protein: CASSVRTGEETQYF.